Below, 20 T cell receptor beta chains from the same sample are listed, as sequenced in a study of OX40 agonist ivuxolimab in advanced cancers. Sequencing was performed with immunoSEQ multiplex PCR; in TCRdb, only in-frame clones are kept and a portion is missing. The data contain over 75,000 clones, roughly 87% of them singletons. The specimen was CD4+ or CD8+ T cells sorted from blood, collected in a trial of the OX40 agonist ivuxolimab. These receptors all come from an adult with an advanced solid tumor such as melanoma, head and neck, liver or kidney cancer.

The V and J genes are TRBV19 and TRBJ1-2; 7 bases are shared with TRBD1. V gave up 1 base and J gave up 9 bases; unmatched junction bases: 8. The CDR3 sequence is 14 residues long. Per germline, CDR1 LNHDA and CDR2 SQIVND (reference sequence). This CDR3 reads CASSIGTGQRRYTF. CDR3 in DNA: TGTGCCAGTAGTATAGGGACGGGACAGAGGCGCTACACCTTC.

The rearrangement links TRBV15 to TRBJ1-1, with D possibly TRBD1 on 5 matching bases. Germline lookup yields CDR1 LNHNV and CDR2 YYDKDF (reference sequence). The CDR3 is 15 residues long. Trimming stripped 1 base from V and 3 bases from J, with 12 bases between. This chain's CDR3 is CATSRGGGADTEAFF. Written as DNA, the CDR3 is TGTGCCACCAGCAGAGGGGGGGGTGCGGACACTGAAGCTTTCTTT.

The V gene is TRBV2, the J gene TRBJ2-7, with a weak D call TRBD2 (5 bases). V was clipped by 4 bases and J by 0 bases, with 13 bases between them. This CDR3 spans 15 amino acids. The germline gives CDR1 SNHLY, CDR2 FYNNEI. CDR3: CASSVGRGSSYEQYF. In DNA, the CDR3 is TGTGCCAGCAGTGTAGGGAGAGGGAGCTCCTACGAGCAGTACTTC.

CDR3 coding DNA: TGCGCCAGCAGCCAAGATGGGCCCCGGGAGGGCCAATACGAGCAGTACTTC. It translates to CASSQDGPREGQYEQYF. The chain is built from TRBV4-3 and TRBJ2-7; TRBD2 agrees at 8 bases. V shed 0 bases and J 4 bases; nucleotides not matched to a gene: 11. The V gene's germline CDR1 is LGHNA and CDR2 YSLEER. The CDR3 consists of 17 residues.

The rearrangement links TRBV27 to TRBJ2-1, with 12 bases identical to TRBD2. V lost 8 bases and J lost 2; bases outside the gene matches: 4. The CDR3 contains 15 residues. Germline values: CDR1 MNHEY, CDR2 SMNVEV (reference sequence). The CDR3 coding sequence is TGTGCCAGCTCACGGACTAGCGGGGCCTACAATGAGCAGTTCTTC. Translated: CASSRTSGAYNEQFF.

The chain couples TRBV10-3 to TRBJ2-1; 11 nucleotides align to TRBD2. Germline CDR1 is ENHRY and CDR2 is SYGVKD. This CDR3 is 15 amino acids long. Trimming took 6 bases from V and 5 from J; bases not matched to a gene: 6. The CDR3 is CAIRKLGLADNEQFF. The CDR3 nucleotides read TGTGCCATCAGGAAACTGGGACTAGCGGACAATGAGCAGTTCTTC.

The genes are TRBV5-6 and TRBJ2-1; 14 bases fit TRBD2. From germline, CDR1 is SGHDT and CDR2 YYEEEE. V shed 4 bases and J 9 bases; nucleotides not matched to a gene: 6. The CDR3 is 15 amino acids. The CDR3 DNA follows: TGTGCCAGCAGCCTCGGGACTAGCGGGAGCGTTGAGCAGTTCTTC. Protein sequence: CASSLGTSGSVEQFF.

The chain is built from TRBV11-2 and TRBJ2-7; TRBD1 is a possible D gene (6 bases). The CDR3 loop spans 14 amino acids. Deletions cut 4 bases from V and 5 bases from J, with 15 bases between. Germline CDR1 and CDR2: SGHAT and FQNNGV. The CDR3, as DNA: TGTGCCAGCAGCTCCCGGGACATTTTTAACGAGCAGTACTTC. This codes for CASSSRDIFNEQYF.

This clone was picked up a small number of times. The identical CDR3 is also encoded by other nucleotide sequences in the sample. The V and J genes are TRBV5-1 and TRBJ2-1; D possibly corresponds to TRBD2 (6 bases). V lost 4 bases to trimming and J lost 2 bases, with 19 bases between them. The CDR3 extends over 17 amino acids. The germline V gene has CDR1 SGHRS and CDR2 YFSETQ. The CDR3 DNA reads as TGCGCCAGCAGCCCCGAGTTAGCGGACCCCACCTACAATGAGCAGTTCTTC. This gives the protein CASSPELADPTYNEQFF. Full variable domain (rest looked up from reference TRBV5-1 and TRBJ2-1): KAGVTQTPRYLIKTRGQQVTLSCSPISGHRSVSWYQQTPGQGLQFLFEYFSETQRNKGNFPGRFSGRQFSNSRSEMNVSTLELGDSALYLCASSPELADPTYNEQFFGPGTRLTVL.

The J gene is TRBJ2-3, the V gene TRBV11-2; TRBD1 agrees at 9 bases. J gave up 1 base and V 3 bases, and 14 bases lay outside the gene matches. The CDR3 is made up of 19 amino acids. The germline V gene has CDR1 SGHAT and CDR2 FQNNGV. Here the CDR3 reads CASSFGGQGDLFRTDTQYF. The CDR3 DNA reads as TGTGCCAGCAGCTTTGGGGGACAGGGTGACCTTTTTCGCACAGATACGCAGTATTTT.

The CDR3 loop reads CAATSGRSSADTQYF. CDR3 nucleotides: TGTGCCGCGACTAGCGGGAGATCTTCCGCAGATACGCAGTATTTT. V usage is TRBV10-3 and J usage is TRBJ2-3; TRBD2 agrees at 12 bases. The CDR3 is made up of 15 amino acids. V was clipped by 11 bases and J by 4 bases; unmatched bases: 10. The germline CDR1 and CDR2 sequences are ENHRY and SYGVKD.

The chain employs TRBV25-1 and TRBJ1-2; 10 nucleotides line up with TRBD1. Trimming removed 8 bases from V and 6 bases from J; junction bases left unmatched: 12. CDR3 size: 15 residues. From germline, CDR1 is MGHDK and CDR2 SYGVNS. CDR3 region: CASLERTGGDHGYTF. The CDR3 DNA sequence: TGTGCCAGCCTTGAACGGACAGGGGGAGATCATGGCTACACCTTC.

This clone was found once. J is TRBJ2-3 and V is TRBV7-2, with 8 bases aligning to TRBD2. The germline gives CDR1 SGHTA, CDR2 FQGNSA. V shed 5 bases and J 4 bases; nucleotides not matched to a gene: 14. This CDR3 has 17 residues. The CDR3 region is CASSARLASQRSDTQYF. The CDR3 region has the DNA TGTGCCAGCAGCGCTAGACTAGCGTCCCAGAGGTCAGATACGCAGTATTTT.

The CDR3 loop reads CASKAASTDTQYF. DNA of the CDR3: TGTGCCAGCAAGGCAGCTAGCACAGATACGCAGTATTTT. This chain connects TRBV9 to TRBJ2-3; D is unresolved. CDR3 length: 13 amino acids. The germline CDR1 and CDR2 sequences are SGDLS and YYNGEE. V lost 6 bases and J lost 0, with 8 bases in between.

The J gene is TRBJ1-1, the V gene TRBV6-6; D possibly corresponds to TRBD1 (5 bases). Germline assignment: CDR1 MNHNY and CDR2 SVGAGI (reference sequence). The CDR3 covers 15 residues. V was trimmed by 2 bases and J by 2 bases, leaving 12 bases between them. The CDR3 DNA is TGTGCCAGCAGTTACACCGGGGGGGAAAACACTGAAGCTTTCTTT. It specifies CASSYTGGENTEAFF.

The rearrangement joins TRBV15 to TRBJ2-1; the D is unclear. The CDR3 has 15 amino acids. CDR1 is LNHNV and CDR2 is YYDKDF in the germline V gene (reference sequence). The V end lost 5 bases, the J end lost 0 bases, and 11 bases lay between the germline ends. The CDR3, as DNA: TGTGCCACCAGCCGTTCCCCCCTCTCCTACAATGAGCAGTTCTTC. Translation gives CATSRSPLSYNEQFF.

The chain joins TRBV14 to TRBJ2-6, with D hard to call. Deletions cut 4 bases from V and 1 base from J, with 8 bases between. Germline V gene data show CDR1 as SGHDN and CDR2 as FVKESK. The CDR3 loop spans 15 amino acids. In nucleotides, the CDR3 is TGTGCCAGCAGCCGGTGGAAGTCTGGGGCCAACGTCCTGACTTTC. Its protein product is CASSRWKSGANVLTF.

The chain links TRBV4-2 to TRBJ1-4; D is possibly TRBD1 (6 bases). Germline CDR1 and CDR2: LGHNA and YNFKEQ. Trimming took 0 bases from V and 5 from J, leaving 16 bases between them. The CDR3 is made up of 17 amino acids. CDR3 sequence: CASSQDGLDRLNEKLFF. CDR3 nucleotides: TGTGCCAGCAGCCAAGATGGGCTCGACAGGCTGAATGAAAAACTGTTTTTT.

The genes are TRBV4-3 and TRBJ1-5; D not resolved. Trimming stripped 1 base from V and 6 bases from J, with 7 bases between. There are 13 residues in the CDR3. Per germline, CDR1 LGHNA and CDR2 YSLEER. CDR3 loop: CASSQGLLQPQHF. CDR3 DNA: TGCGCCAGCAGCCAAGGCCTACTTCAGCCCCAGCATTTT.

A single count supports this clone. The chain links TRBV7-2 to TRBJ2-2; D may be TRBD2 (6 bases). This CDR3 comprises 17 residues. V was pared by 2 bases and J by 0 bases, with 13 bases between. Germline V gene data show CDR1 as SGHTA and CDR2 as FQGNSA. Here the CDR3 DNA reads TGTGCCAGCAGCTTACGTCCGGGAGCCTCGAACACCGGGGAGCTGTTTTTT. As protein: CASSLRPGASNTGELFF.